This T cell receptor beta chain was captured by sequencing in a study of T-cell memory formation after mild COVID-19 (dated by TCRdb to about 2021). Background for the entire study: TCR sequence clusters from the two donors were largely donor specific. Two young, previously healthy adult volunteers, one female and one male, were included in the cohort. In two donors, T-cell clones that expanded and contracted after mild COVID-19 were followed by sequencing TCRalpha and TCRbeta repertoires longitudinally.

Sequencing used an Illumina NovaSeq 6000. TCRalpha and TCRbeta cDNA libraries were built by 5'RACE with constant-segment primers, adding sample barcodes and unique molecular identifiers. Trizol reagent was used to extract RNA from every sample. Amplification of the libraries took two PCR steps, and the second step added a second sample barcode plus Illumina TruSeq adapters. Libraries were sequenced on an Illumina NovaSeq with 2 x 150 bp paired-end reads. From the authors' description of their analysis: Reads were demultiplexed and collapsed into UMI-guided consensus sequences with migec v1.2.7. Using mixcr v2.1.11, the UMI consensuses were aligned to TRA and TRB V and J templates and assembled into clonotypes. Clonotypes were classified as expanded or contracted when called significant by both edgeR and NoisET, with noise models trained on biological replicates. For edgeR calls, the cutoffs were a false discovery rate-adjusted p below 0.01 and a log2 fold-change threshold of 1. As an exploratory analysis of dynamics, PCA with hierarchical clustering was applied to max-normalized trajectories of the 1000 most abundant clonotypes. The CD4 or CD8 phenotype of responding clones was assigned using the separately sequenced CD4+ and CD8+ repertoires. Through fastp at Q25 and MiXCR, TCRdb rebuilt clones from the public reads, retaining in-frame beta chains. Rows with one shared CDR3 protein collapse into an entry with the most common genes and DNA. None of the V and J calls come from the authors' own analysis; TCRdb made them. Counted in this sample were some 260,000 distinct CDR3 sequences; roughly 17% of them appeared once. Of the sample, around 3.7% falls within the top ten clones.

In the case of this clonotype: What this receptor recognizes is not known. Base qualities are not provided; no much larger clone lies one nucleotide away.

The study at large found these results: Only a couple of mild cases were covered in the study, and larger cohorts including severe cases with pre-infection samples were considered necessary. SARS-CoV-2 specificity of the second-wave clones peaking on day 37 was not confirmed. Clones contracting from day 15 to 85 had balanced CD4/CD8 phenotypes, while a second wave expanding from day 15 to 37 was biased towards CD4+. The detection of some responding clones in pre-infection memory suggests that pre-existing cross-reactive memory T cells joined the SARS-CoV-2 response. Contracting CD4+ clones were found mainly in CM and EM memory subsets, while CD8+ clones were enriched in EMRA.

CDR1 and CDR2 are drawn from the germline V gene: SGDLS, YYNGEE. Relative to germline, V is 4 bases shorter and J is 9 bases shorter, with 14 bases between their ends. The CDR3 goes from the cysteine to the phenylalanine over 13 residues. Here the CDR3 DNA is all that survives: 39 bases in frame from base 1. PBMCs were isolated by Ficoll-Paque density gradient centrifugation. The V gene is TRBV9 and the J gene is TRBJ2-1; the D region possibly corresponds to TRBD2 (5 bases align). The sample taken for sequencing was PBMCs or a T cell subset sorted from them (not recorded which). The receptor was derived from a man aged 18-30 years who had mild COVID-19 (a few samples of this study predate the infection). The sample titles of this study are shuffled in the database, so cell type and time point are left out; the donor was told from shared clones. The CDR3 sequence is CASSYTSSSEQFF. The nucleotide sequence is TGTGCCAGCAGCTACACTAGTAGCAGTGAGCAGTTCTTC.